This T cell receptor (beta chain) came from a study of T cells in women clearing cervical HPV infection. For the study at large: With HLA typing for only a few women, HLA confounding remains possible. Whole-study findings and limits: Richness differences could reflect unmeasured T-cell content per sample. Controls had more TRBV6-7 (approximately 0.15%) than cases (approximately 0.11%).

Sequencing used immunoSEQ multiplex PCR; TCRdb keeps in-frame clones, though not all of them. This listing includes around 22,000 clones. Trimming removed 1 base from V and 6 bases from J, with 8 bases in between. The CDR3 consists of 13 residues. Germline V gives CDR1 SGHTA, CDR2 FQGNSA. As regards this clone: Its antigen is as yet unknown. The read stops 3 residues short of the end of the CDR3; the missing end is completed from the germline J gene.

The chain uses TRBV7-2 and TRBJ2-3; D ambiguous. The sample taken for sequencing was blood buffy coat. This TCR was recovered from a woman aged 18-70 years with a cervical HPV16 infection that either progressed to CIN3+ or cleared (not recorded which). The sequenced part of the CDR3 DNA is TGTGCCAGCAGCTTAGATTTCGGGGATACG. Its translation: CASSLDFGDT. The full CDR3 is CASSLDFGDTQYF.